A selection of T cell receptor beta chains follows, all from one sample in a study of blood T cells in healthy people across ages. One entry per CDR3 protein results from TCRdb running MiXCR on the 5' RACE reads. The repertoire has hundreds of thousands of distinct CDR3 sequences, 25% to 35% of them found once; the top ten carry around 14%. Sequencing input: blood. These receptors all come from a woman of 80 years or more in good health. Both conserved end residues are part of each CDR3. D genes are given only for firm matches. Some rows mark clone size as missing; the rest say once, few, many or name a class of expanded clone.

TRBJ1-5 TRBV9 few - TGTGCCAGCAGCGACGGATTAGGAAAGAATCAGCCCCAGCATTTT CASSDGLGKNQPQHF
TRBJ2-1 TRBV6-1 - - TGTGCCAGCAGTTGGTCACAGAATGAGCAGTTCTTC CASSWSQNEQFF
TRBJ2-1 TRBV6-2/TRBV6-3 many - TGTGCCAGCAGCGAGGGGTGGGAGCAGTTCTTC CASSEGWEQFF
TRBJ1-5 TRBV12-3/TRBV12-4 - TRBD1 TGTGCCAGCAGTTTAGAACCCAGGGGGATTGGCAATCAGCCCCAGCATTTT CASSLEPRGIGNQPQHF
TRBJ1-2 TRBV6-5 few TRBD1 TGTGCCAGCAGTTCCTACGACAGGGTCTATGGCTACACCTTC CASSSYDRVYGYTF
TRBJ1-2 TRBV20-1 many - TGCAGTGCTAGAAAGGGTACAGGAGGAACTAACTATGGCTACACCTTC CSARKGTGGTNYGYTF
TRBJ2-3 TRBV6-2/TRBV6-3 many - TGTGCCAGCAGAAGGGACCTCACAGATACGCAGTATTTT CASRRDLTDTQYF
TRBJ2-3 TRBV5-1 once TRBD2 TGCGCCAGTAGCCTAACTAGCGGGGAGGTCACGCAGTATTTT CASSLTSGEVTQYF
TRBJ1-5 TRBV20-1 many - TGCAGTGCTACCAAGGGGAGCAATCAGCCCCAGCATTTT CSATKGSNQPQHF
TRBJ2-7 TRBV7-9 many - TGCGCCAGCAGCTTGGGCAGGGCCTACGAGCAGTACTTC CASSLGRAYEQYF
TRBJ1-2 TRBV28 few - TGTGCCAGCAGGAGGAAGGGAAGCTATGGCTACACCTTC CASRRKGSYGYTF
TRBJ2-4 TRBV2 - - TGTGCCAGCAGGAGGGACACCGGACAAAACATTCAGTACTTC CASRRDTGQNIQYF
TRBJ2-5 TRBV29-1 - - TGCAGCGTAGGGGGATACCAAGAGACCCAGTACTTC CSVGGYQETQYF
TRBJ1-6 TRBV11-2 - TRBD1 TGTGCCAGCAGCTTAGCCCGGGGGGGACAGCGCAATTCACCCCTCCACTTT CASSLARGGQRNSPLHF
TRBJ1-5 TRBV20-1 many - TGCAGTGCTCGGACCGGGACGGGCTATAGCAATCAGCCCCAGCATTTT CSARTGTGYSNQPQHF
TRBJ1-2 TRBV27 - - TGTGCCACACGACGGGGGGGGAACTATGGCTACACCTTC CATRRGGNYGYTF
TRBJ2-7 TRBV27 many - TGTGCCAGCATTCCGGGACATCAGTCTGTGGGCGAGCAGTACTTC CASIPGHQSVGEQYF
TRBJ2-1 TRBV30 - TRBD2 TGTGCCTGGAGTGCAGCTCGAGCGGGGGGCGAGCAGTTCTTC CAWSAARAGGEQFF
TRBJ1-4 TRBV3-1 few - TGTGCCAGCACCAGGGATCGTGGTGAAAAACTGTTTTTT CASTRDRGEKLFF
TRBJ2-7 TRBV27 - - TGTGCCAGCAGGACAGGGACTACCTCCTACGAGCAGTACTTC CASRTGTTSYEQYF
TRBJ2-1 TRBV13 few TRBD2 TGTGCCAGCGGAATTAGGACTAGCGATTCTTACAATGAGCAGTTCTTC CASGIRTSDSYNEQFF
TRBJ2-5 TRBV30 - - TGTGCCTGGAGTCGGGGGACAAAACACTACAATGAGCAGTACTTC CAWSRGTKHYNEQYF
TRBJ1-5 TRBV20-1 few - TGCAGTGCCCTCGGGTCCCAGGGAGAGCCCCAGCATTTT CSALGSQGEPQHF
TRBJ2-5 TRBV20-1 many TRBD2 TGCAGTGCCACTAGCGGGGGGGCCGCAGAGACCCAGTACTTC CSATSGGAAETQYF